Listed here are 16 T cell receptor beta chains from one sample, sequenced in a study of T cell repertoires and HLA-DP antigens. Assay used: immunoSEQ multiplex PCR; TCRdb lists only in-frame clones, some missing. The sample holds around 100,000 clones, 80% to 95% seen once. No antigen has been assigned to these receptors. The sequenced sample consisted of CD4+ T cells from PBMCs. These receptor sequences come from a young woman in good health and CMV-seronegative.

The chain recombines TRBV18 with TRBJ1-1; D may be TRBD1 (6 bases). Per the germline V gene, CDR1 is KGHSH and CDR2 is LQKENI. Trimming shortened V by 5 bases and J by 8 bases, and 9 bases separated the two germline ends. CDR3 size: 11 residues. CDR3: CASSKDREAFF. In nucleotides, the CDR3 is TGTGCCAGCTCAAAAGACAGGGAAGCTTTCTTT. Complete variable domain (other parts from reference TRBV18 and TRBJ1-1): NAGVMQNPRHLVRRRGQEARLRCSPMKGHSHVYWYRQLPEEGLKFMVYLQKENIIDESGMPKERFSAEFPKEGPSILRIQQVVRGDSAAYFCASSKDREAFFGQGTRLTVV.

The genes are TRBV5-1 and TRBJ2-1; tentatively, D is TRBD1 (5 bases). Germline-derived CDR1 and CDR2 are SGHRS and YFSETQ. The CDR3 runs 15 residues. The ends were cut back, 3 bases at V and 0 bases at J, with 10 bases in the middle. The CDR3 coding sequence is TGCGCCAGCAGCTCGACAGTGAGCTCCTACAATGAGCAGTTCTTC. Translating gives CASSSTVSSYNEQFF.

Points on this clone: The sample contains more than one DNA sequence encoding this CDR3. The rearrangement uses TRBV29-1 and TRBJ2-5; maybe TRBD2 (5 bases). Germline loops: CDR1 SQVTM, CDR2 ANQGSEA. The CDR3 sequence is 15 residues long. The V end was cut by 3 bases, the J end by 7 bases, with 21 bases between. The DNA for the CDR3 is TGCAGCGTTGACGAACGGACTGTAAATCGAGCGACCCAGTACTTC. This gives the protein CSVDERTVNRATQYF.

This chain links TRBV27 with TRBJ2-5, with D possibly TRBD2 on 5 matching bases. This CDR3 has 14 residues. Germline V gives CDR1 MNHEY, CDR2 SMNVEV (reference sequence). Trimming took 0 bases from V and 6 from J, leaving 11 bases between them. CDR3 amino acids: CASSLSGIGKTQYF. The CDR3 region has the DNA TGTGCCAGCAGTTTATCAGGGATCGGGAAGACCCAGTACTTC.

The gene calls are TRBV2 and TRBJ2-2, with 8 positions matching TRBD2. Germline V CDR1 and CDR2: SNHLY, FYNNEI. This CDR3 spans 14 amino acids. The J segment lost 7 bases and the V segment lost 0 bases, leaving 1 base of the junction unmatched. The CDR3 DNA follows: TGTGCCAGCAGTGAAGCCGGGGGGGGCGGGGAGCTGTTTTTT. Translated: CASSEAGGGGELFF.

The V call is TRBV2, the J call TRBJ2-3; 10 bases are a match to TRBD1. V lost 6 bases, J lost 2 bases, and 5 bases stayed unmatched. CDR1 and CDR2 from the germline V gene are SNHLY and FYNNEI. The CDR3 contains 15 residues. The DNA for the CDR3 is TGTGCCAGCAGGGTGGGACAGGGGTACACAGATACGCAGTATTTT. Translated, it gives CASRVGQGYTDTQYF.

The rearrangement uses TRBV6-5 and TRBJ1-1; D is unclear. The V end was cut by 5 bases, the J end by 3 bases, with 7 bases between. The CDR3 loop spans 12 amino acids. The germline CDR1 and CDR2 sequences are MNHEY and SVGAGI. CDR3 region: CASSEMDTEAFF. For the CDR3, the DNA is TGTGCCAGCAGTGAAATGGACACTGAAGCTTTCTTT.

This chain links TRBV27 with TRBJ2-7; D could derive from TRBD1 or TRBD2 (5 bases each). The V end lost 3 bases, the J end lost 6 bases, and 12 bases lay between the germline ends. This CDR3 contains 13 residues. Per the germline V gene, CDR1 is MNHEY and CDR2 is SMNVEV (reference sequence). The CDR3 sequence is CASSLEWGIEQYF. Here the CDR3 DNA reads TGTGCCAGCAGTTTGGAGTGGGGGATCGAGCAGTACTTC.

This clone was observed a handful of times. The rearrangement uses TRBV4-1 and TRBJ1-1; D perhaps matches TRBD1 (5 bases). Deletions cut 1 base from V and 6 bases from J, with 12 bases between. The CDR3 runs 14 residues. Germline V gives CDR1 MGHRA, CDR2 YSYEKL. The CDR3 DNA follows: TGCGCCAGCAGCCAAGTCGGGGGTAGGGCTGAAGCTTTCTTT. It specifies CASSQVGGRAEAFF.

The chain links TRBV2 to TRBJ2-7; D ambiguous. Germline CDR1 is SNHLY and CDR2 is FYNNEI. This CDR3 contains 14 residues. Deletions cut 8 bases from V and 0 bases from J, with 14 bases between. Here the CDR3 reads CASLVEGISYEQYF. CDR3 DNA: TGTGCCAGCTTGGTAGAAGGGATCTCCTACGAGCAGTACTTC.

This clone was counted once. V and J are TRBV4-2 and TRBJ1-2; D gene uncertain. The length of the CDR3 is 12 residues. Per the germline V gene, CDR1 is LGHNA and CDR2 is YNFKEQ. Trimming took 4 bases from V and 3 from J, leaving 6 bases between them. The CDR3 bases are TGTGCCAGCAGCCCCGGGTACTATGGCTACACCTTC. It encodes CASSPGYYGYTF.

The sample holds a few counts of this clone. The V gene is TRBV28, the J gene TRBJ1-5; the D is unclear. V lost 4 bases and J lost 5, with 12 bases in between. The CDR3 consists of 14 residues. Germline V gives CDR1 MDHEN, CDR2 SYDVKM. In nucleotides, the CDR3 is TGTGCCAGCAGTTACCGGCAGAATTATCAGCCCCAGCATTTT. It encodes CASSYRQNYQPQHF.

V and J are TRBV6-5 and TRBJ2-1; 11 nucleotides line up with TRBD2. Germline-derived CDR1 and CDR2 are MNHEY and SVGAGI. This CDR3 is 15 amino acids long. V lost 6 bases, J lost 4 bases, and 5 bases stayed unmatched. The CDR3 nucleotides are TGTGCCAGCAGGGGCTTAGCGGGAGGGTACAATGAGCAGTTCTTC. It translates to CASRGLAGGYNEQFF.

CDR3 nucleotides: TGTGCCAGCAGCGTAGCTCCCCAGGGTCGGCACAATGAGCAGTTCTTC. Protein: CASSVAPQGRHNEQFF. This chain uses TRBV9 with TRBJ2-1; D possibly corresponds to TRBD1 (5 bases). V lost 0 bases and J lost 5, with 15 bases in between. The length of the CDR3 is 16 residues. The germline V gene has CDR1 SGDLS and CDR2 YYNGEE.

This chain connects TRBV5-1 to TRBJ2-7, with D possibly TRBD1 on 6 matching bases. V was cut by 0 bases and J by 2 bases, with 9 bases left in between. The V gene's germline CDR1 is SGHRS and CDR2 YFSETQ. This CDR3 contains 14 residues. The DNA of the CDR3 is TGCGCCAGCAGCTTGGGAGCAGGGGCCTACGAGCAGTACTTC. It is translated as CASSLGAGAYEQYF.

The rearrangement uses TRBV19 and TRBJ2-2; perhaps TRBD1 as D (5 bases). Germline CDR1 and CDR2: LNHDA and SQIVND (reference sequence). V was cut by 5 bases and J by 2 bases, with 9 bases left in between. This CDR3 is 14 amino acids long. CDR3 bases: TGTGCCAGTAGTTCAGGGCTAAACACCGGGGAGCTGTTTTTT. Translated: CASSSGLNTGELFF. The full variable domain, in which reference TRBV19 and TRBJ2-2 provide the parts outside the CDR3, is DGGITQSPKYLFRKEGQNVTLSCEQNLNHDAMYWYRQDPGQGLRLIYYSQIVNDFQKGDIAEGYSVSREKKESFPLTVTSAQKNPTAFYLCASSSGLNTGELFFGEGSRLTVL.